This T cell receptor beta chain is from a study of cytomegalovirus exposure and HLA in healthy donors. Primers: 60 Vbeta forward and 13 Jbeta reverse. Libraries were prepared by immunoSEQ multiplex PCR; TCRdb keeps only in-frame clonotypes and omits some of them. The sample contains 150,000 to 200,000 clones, approximately 71% of which appear only once. Germline loops: CDR1 SEHNR, CDR2 FQNEAQ (reference sequence). V was clipped by 1 base and J by 5 bases; unmatched bases: 6. The CDR3 covers 16 residues. About this clone: The antigen is not known.

The study, taken as a whole, reports: Prior analysis indicated that the majority of TCR beta V segments exhibited productivity approximately 87% or approximately 30% of the time. Later analysis demonstrated an association between a missense DCLRE1C variant and TCR beta V- and J-gene trimming.

Input material: PBMCs. The rearrangement uses TRBV7-9 and TRBJ2-1, with 9 bases matching TRBD2. The source is a girl aged 10-17 years in good health and CMV-seronegative. CDR3 DNA: TGTGCCAGCAGCTTAGAGTCGGCGGGGGGGCACAATGAGCAGTTCTTC. Translating gives CASSLESAGGHNEQFF.